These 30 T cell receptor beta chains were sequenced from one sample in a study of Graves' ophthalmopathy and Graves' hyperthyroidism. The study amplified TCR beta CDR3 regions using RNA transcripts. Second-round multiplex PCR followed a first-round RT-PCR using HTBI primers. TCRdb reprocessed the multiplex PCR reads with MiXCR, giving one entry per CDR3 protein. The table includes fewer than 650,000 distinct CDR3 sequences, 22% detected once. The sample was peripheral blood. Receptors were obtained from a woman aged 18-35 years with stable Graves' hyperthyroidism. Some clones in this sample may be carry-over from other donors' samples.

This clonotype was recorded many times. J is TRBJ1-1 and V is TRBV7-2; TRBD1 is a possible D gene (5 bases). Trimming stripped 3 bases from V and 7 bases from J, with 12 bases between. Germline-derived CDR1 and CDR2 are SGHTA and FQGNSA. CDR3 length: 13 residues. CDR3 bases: TGTGCCAGCAGCTTTTGGGCAGGGAGTGAAGCTTTCTTT. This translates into CASSFWAGSEAFF. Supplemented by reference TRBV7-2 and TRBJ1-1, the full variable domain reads GAGVSQSPSNKVTEKGKDVELRCDPISGHTALYWYRQSLGQGLEFLIYFQGNSAPDKSGLPSDRFSAERTGGSVSTLTIQRTQQEDSAVYLCASSFWAGSEAFFGQGTRLTVV.

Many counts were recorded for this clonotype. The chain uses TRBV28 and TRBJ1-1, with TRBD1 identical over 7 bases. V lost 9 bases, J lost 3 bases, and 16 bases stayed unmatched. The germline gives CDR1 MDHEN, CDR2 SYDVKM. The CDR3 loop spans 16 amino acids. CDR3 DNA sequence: TGTGCCAGTTCACGGAAGCCCCCCCAGGGGGACACTGAAGCTTTCTTT. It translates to CASSRKPPQGDTEAFF.

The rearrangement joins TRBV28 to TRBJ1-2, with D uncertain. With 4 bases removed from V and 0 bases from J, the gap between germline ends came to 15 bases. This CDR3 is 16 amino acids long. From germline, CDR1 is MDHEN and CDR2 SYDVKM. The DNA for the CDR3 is TGTGCCAGCAGTTCTGTAGAAGAGACCCCTAACTATGGCTACACCTTC. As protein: CASSSVEETPNYGYTF.

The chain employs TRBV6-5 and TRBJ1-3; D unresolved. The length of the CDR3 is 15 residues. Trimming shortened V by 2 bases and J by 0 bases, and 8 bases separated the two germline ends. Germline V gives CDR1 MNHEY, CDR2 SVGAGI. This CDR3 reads CASSYLGLSGNTIYF. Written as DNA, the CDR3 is TGTGCCAGCAGTTACCTGGGCCTCTCTGGAAACACCATATATTTT.

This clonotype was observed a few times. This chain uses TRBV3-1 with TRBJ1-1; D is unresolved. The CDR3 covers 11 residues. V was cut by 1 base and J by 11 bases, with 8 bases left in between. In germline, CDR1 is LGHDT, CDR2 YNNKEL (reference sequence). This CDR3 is CASSQVGKAFF. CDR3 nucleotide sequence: TGTGCCAGCAGCCAAGTGGGGAAGGCTTTCTTT.

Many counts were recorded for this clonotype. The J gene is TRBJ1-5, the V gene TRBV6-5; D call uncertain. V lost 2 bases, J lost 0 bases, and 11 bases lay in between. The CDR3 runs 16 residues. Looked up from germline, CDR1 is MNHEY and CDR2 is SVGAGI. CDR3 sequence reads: CASSYVAAYSNQPQHF. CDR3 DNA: TGTGCCAGCAGTTACGTCGCAGCATATAGCAATCAGCCCCAGCATTTT.

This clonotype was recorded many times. The CDR3 DNA follows: TGTGCCAGCAGTGAAGCCGGACAGCGATATAATTCACCCCTCCACTTT. This encodes CASSEAGQRYNSPLHF. This sequence joins TRBV12-3 or TRBV12-4 and TRBJ1-6; a weak D match, TRBD1 (6 bases). Deletions cut 5 bases from V and 4 bases from J, with 15 bases between. The CDR3 has 16 residues.

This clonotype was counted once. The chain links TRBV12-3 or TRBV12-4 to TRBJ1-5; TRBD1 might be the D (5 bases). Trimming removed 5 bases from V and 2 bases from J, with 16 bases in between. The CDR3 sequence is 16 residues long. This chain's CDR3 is CASSGQQGDRNQPQHF. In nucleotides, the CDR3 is TGTGCCAGCAGTGGACAACAAGGAGATCGCAATCAGCCCCAGCATTTT.

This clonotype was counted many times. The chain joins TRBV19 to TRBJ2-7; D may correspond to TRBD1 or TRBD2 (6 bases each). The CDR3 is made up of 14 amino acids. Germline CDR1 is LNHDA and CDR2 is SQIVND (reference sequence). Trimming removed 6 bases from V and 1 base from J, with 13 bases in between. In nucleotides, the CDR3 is TGTGCCAGTAGGCTAAGGGGGGCATCCTACGAGCAGTACTTC. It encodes CASRLRGASYEQYF.

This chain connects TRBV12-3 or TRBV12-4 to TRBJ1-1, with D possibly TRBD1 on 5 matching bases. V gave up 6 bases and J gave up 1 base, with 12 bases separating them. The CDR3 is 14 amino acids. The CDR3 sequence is CASSWAGSNTEAFF. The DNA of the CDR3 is TGTGCCAGCAGCTGGGCAGGGTCGAACACTGAAGCTTTCTTT.

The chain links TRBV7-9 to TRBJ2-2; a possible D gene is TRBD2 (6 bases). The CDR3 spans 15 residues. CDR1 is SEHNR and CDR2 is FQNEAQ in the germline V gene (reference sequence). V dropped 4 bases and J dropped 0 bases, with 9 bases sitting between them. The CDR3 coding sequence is TGTGCCAGCAGCTCCTGGGACTCGAACACCGGGGAGCTGTTTTTT. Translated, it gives CASSSWDSNTGELFF.

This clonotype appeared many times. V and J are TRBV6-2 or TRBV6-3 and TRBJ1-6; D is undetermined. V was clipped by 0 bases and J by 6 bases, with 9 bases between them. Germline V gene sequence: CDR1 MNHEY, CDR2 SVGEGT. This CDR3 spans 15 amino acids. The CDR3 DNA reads TGTGCCAGCAGTTACTCGTCATTACGTAATTCACCCCTCCACTTT. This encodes CASSYSSLRNSPLHF.

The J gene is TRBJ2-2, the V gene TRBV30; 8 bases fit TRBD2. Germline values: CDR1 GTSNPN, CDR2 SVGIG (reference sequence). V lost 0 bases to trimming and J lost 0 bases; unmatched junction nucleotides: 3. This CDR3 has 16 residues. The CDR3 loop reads CAWSVLRGANTGELFF. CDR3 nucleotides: TGTGCCTGGAGTGTACTGCGGGGGGCGAACACCGGGGAGCTGTTTTTT.

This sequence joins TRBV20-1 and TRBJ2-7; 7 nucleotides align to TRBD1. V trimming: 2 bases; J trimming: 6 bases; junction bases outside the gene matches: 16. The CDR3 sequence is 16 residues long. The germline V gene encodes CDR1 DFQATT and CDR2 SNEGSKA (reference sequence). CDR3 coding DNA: TGCAGTGCTAGACCCTTTAACAGGGGCGCAAGGATCGAGCAGTACTTC. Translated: CSARPFNRGARIEQYF.

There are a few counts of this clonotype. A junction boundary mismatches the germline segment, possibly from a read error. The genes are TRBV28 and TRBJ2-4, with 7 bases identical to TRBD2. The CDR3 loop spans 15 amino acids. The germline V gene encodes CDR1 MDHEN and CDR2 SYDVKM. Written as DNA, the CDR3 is TGTGCCAGCAGTTTATGGGGGGAGGGGAAAAACATTAAGTACTTC. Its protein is CASSLWGEGKNIKYF.

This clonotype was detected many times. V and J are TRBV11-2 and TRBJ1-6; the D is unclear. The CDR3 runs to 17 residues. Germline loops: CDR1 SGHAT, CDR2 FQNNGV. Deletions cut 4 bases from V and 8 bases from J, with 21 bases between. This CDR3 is CASSSTSGGRIDSPLHF. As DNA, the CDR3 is TGTGCCAGCAGCTCGACATCAGGCGGAAGGATAGATTCACCCCTCCACTTT. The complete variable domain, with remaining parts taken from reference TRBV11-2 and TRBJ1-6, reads EAGVAQSPRYKIIEKRQSVAFWCNPISGHATLYWYQQILGQGPKLLIQFQNNGVVDDSQLPKDRFSAERLKGVDSTLKIQPAKLEDSAVYLCASSSTSGGRIDSPLHFGNGTRLTVT.

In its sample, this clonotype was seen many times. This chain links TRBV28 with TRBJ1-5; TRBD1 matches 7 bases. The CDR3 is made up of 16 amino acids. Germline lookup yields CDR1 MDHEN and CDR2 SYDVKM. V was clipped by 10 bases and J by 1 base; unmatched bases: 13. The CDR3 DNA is TGTGCCATGGGACAGAAAAACCTGATGAGCAATCAGCCCCAGCATTTT. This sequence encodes CAMGQKNLMSNQPQHF. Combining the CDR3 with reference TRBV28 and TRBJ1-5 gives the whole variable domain DVKVTQSSRYLVKRTGEKVFLECVQDMDHENMFWYRQDPGLGLRLIYFSYDVKMKEKGDIPEGYSVSREKKERFSLILESASTNQTSMYLCAMGQKNLMSNQPQHFGDGTRLSIL.

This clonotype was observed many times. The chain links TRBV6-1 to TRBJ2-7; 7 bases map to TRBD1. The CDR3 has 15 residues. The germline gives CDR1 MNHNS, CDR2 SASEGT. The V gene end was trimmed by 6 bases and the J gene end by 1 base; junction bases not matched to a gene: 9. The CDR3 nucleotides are TGTGCCAGCAGGCCTGAACGGGACAGATCCTACGAGCAGTACTTC. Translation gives CASRPERDRSYEQYF.

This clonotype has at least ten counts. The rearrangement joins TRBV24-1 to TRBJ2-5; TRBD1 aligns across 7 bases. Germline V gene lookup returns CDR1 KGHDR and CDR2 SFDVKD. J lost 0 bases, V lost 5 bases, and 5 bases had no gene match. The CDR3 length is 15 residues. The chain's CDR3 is CATSVSQGYQETQYF. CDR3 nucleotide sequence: TGTGCCACCAGTGTCTCACAGGGGTACCAAGAGACCCAGTACTTC.

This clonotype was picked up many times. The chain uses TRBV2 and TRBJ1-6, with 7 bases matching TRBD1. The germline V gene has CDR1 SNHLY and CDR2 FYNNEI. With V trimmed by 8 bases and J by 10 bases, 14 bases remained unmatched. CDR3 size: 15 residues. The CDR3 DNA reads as TGTGCCAGCGGGACCGAGGCAGGGGGACGGTCACCCCTCCACTTT. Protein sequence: CASGTEAGGRSPLHF.

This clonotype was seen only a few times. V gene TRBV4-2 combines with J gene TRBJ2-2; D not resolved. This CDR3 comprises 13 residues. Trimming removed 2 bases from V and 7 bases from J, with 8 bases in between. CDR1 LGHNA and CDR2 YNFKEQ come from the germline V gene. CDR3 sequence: CASSQPLGGELFF. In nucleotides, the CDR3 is TGTGCCAGCAGCCAACCCCTTGGCGGGGAGCTGTTTTTT.

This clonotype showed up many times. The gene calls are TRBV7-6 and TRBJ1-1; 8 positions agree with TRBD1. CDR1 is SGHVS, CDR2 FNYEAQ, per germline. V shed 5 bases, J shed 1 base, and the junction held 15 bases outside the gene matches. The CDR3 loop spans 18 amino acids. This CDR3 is CASSPKSARGLENTEAFF. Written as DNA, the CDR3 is TGTGCCAGCAGCCCCAAGTCCGCCAGGGGGCTGGAGAACACTGAAGCTTTCTTT.

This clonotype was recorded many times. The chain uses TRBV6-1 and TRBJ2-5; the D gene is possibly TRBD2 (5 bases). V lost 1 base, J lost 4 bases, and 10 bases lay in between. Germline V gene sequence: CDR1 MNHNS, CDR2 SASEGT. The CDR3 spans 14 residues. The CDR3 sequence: CASSEVRGSETQYF. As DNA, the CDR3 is TGTGCCAGCAGTGAAGTCAGAGGGTCAGAGACCCAGTACTTC.

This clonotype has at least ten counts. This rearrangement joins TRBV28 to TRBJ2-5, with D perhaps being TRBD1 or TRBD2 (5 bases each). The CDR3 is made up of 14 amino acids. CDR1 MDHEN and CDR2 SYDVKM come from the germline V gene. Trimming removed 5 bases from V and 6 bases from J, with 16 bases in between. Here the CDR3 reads CASSIYRDGKTQYF. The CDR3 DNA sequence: TGTGCCAGCAGTATCTACCGGGACGGAAAGACCCAGTACTTC.

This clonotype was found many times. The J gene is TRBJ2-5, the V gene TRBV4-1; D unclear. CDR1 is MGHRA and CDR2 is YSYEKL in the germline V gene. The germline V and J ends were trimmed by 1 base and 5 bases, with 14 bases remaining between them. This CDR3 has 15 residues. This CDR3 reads CASSQVTASRETQYF. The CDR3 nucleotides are TGCGCCAGCAGCCAAGTAACAGCCTCTCGGGAGACCCAGTACTTC.

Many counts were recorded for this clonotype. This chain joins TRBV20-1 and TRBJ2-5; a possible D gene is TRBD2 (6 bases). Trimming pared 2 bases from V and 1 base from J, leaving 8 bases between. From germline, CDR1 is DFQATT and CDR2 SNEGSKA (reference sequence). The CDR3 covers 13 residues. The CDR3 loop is CSARPGSQETQYF. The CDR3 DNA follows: TGCAGTGCTAGACCCGGGAGCCAAGAGACCCAGTACTTC.

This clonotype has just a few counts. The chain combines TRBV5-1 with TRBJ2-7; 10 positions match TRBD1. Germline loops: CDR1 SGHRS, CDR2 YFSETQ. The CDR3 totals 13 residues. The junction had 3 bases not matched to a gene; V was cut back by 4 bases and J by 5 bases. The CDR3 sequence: CASSPTGGNEQYF. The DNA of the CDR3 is TGCGCCAGCAGCCCGACAGGGGGCAACGAGCAGTACTTC. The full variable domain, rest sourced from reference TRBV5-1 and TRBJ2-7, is KAGVTQTPRYLIKTRGQQVTLSCSPISGHRSVSWYQQTPGQGLQFLFEYFSETQRNKGNFPGRFSGRQFSNSRSEMNVSTLELGDSALYLCASSPTGGNEQYFGPGTRLTVT.

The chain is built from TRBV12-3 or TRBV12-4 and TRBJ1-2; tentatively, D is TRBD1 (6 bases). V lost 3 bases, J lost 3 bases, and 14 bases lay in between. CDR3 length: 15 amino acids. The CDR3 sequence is CASSLQGTTDYGYTF. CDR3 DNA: TGTGCCAGCAGTTTGCAGGGGACTACGGACTATGGCTACACCTTC.

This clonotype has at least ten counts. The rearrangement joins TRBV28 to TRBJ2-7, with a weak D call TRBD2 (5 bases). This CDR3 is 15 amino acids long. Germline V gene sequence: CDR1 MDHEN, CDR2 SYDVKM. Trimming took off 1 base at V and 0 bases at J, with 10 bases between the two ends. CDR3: CASSLLGLSSYEQYF. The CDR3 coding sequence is TGTGCCAGCAGTTTATTAGGACTGAGCTCCTACGAGCAGTACTTC.

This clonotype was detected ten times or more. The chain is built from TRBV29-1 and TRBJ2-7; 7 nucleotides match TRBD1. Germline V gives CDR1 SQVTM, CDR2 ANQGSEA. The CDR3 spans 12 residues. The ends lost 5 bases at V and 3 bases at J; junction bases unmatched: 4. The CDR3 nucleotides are TGCAGCGTTACAGGGGCAGGCTACGAGCAGTACTTC. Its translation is CSVTGAGYEQYF.